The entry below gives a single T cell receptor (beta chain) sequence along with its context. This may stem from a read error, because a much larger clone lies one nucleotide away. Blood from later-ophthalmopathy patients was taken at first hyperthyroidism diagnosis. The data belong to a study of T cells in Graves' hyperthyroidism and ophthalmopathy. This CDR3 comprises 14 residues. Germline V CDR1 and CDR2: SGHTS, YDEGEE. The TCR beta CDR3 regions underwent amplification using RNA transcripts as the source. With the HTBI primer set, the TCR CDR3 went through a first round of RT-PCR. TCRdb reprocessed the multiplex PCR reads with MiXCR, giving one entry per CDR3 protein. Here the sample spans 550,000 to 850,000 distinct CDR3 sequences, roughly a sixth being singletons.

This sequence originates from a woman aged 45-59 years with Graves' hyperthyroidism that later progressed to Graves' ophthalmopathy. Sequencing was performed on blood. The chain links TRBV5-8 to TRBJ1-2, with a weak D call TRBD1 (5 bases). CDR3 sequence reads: CASRTRGDHDGYTF. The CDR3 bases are TGCGCCAGCCGTACCAGAGGGGACCACGATGGCTACACCTTC.